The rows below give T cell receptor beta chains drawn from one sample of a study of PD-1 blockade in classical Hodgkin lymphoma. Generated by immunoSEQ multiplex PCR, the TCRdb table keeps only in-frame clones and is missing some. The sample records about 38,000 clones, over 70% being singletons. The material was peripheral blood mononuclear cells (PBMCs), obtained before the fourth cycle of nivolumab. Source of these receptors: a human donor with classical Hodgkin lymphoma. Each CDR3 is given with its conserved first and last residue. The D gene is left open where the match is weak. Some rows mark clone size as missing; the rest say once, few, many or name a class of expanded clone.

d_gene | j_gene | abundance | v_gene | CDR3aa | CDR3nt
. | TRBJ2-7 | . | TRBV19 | CASSLEGFGRYEQYF | TGTGCCAGTAGCTTGGAGGGGTTTGGACGGTACGAGCAGTACTTC
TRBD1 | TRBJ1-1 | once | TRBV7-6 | CASSSRTGDTSWGAEAFF | TGTGCCAGCAGCAGCCGGACAGGGGATACATCGTGGGGCGCTGAAGCTTTCTTT
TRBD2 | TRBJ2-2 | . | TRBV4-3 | CASSQDVLAGEANTGELFF | TGCGCCAGCAGCCAAGACGTCCTAGCGGGGGAGGCGAACACCGGGGAGCTGTTTTTT
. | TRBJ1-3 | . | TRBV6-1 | CASSSLPKRNTIYF | TGTGCCAGCAGCTCACTCCCAAAGCGAAACACCATATATTTT
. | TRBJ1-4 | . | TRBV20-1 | CSATTNEKLFF | TGCAGTGCAACAACTAATGAAAAACTGTTTTTT
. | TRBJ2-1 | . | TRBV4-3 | CASSLRELDEQFF | TGCGCCAGCAGTTTACGCGAGTTGGATGAGCAGTTCTTC
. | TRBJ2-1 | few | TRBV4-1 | CASSPSPFEQFF | TGCGCCAGCAGCCCTTCTCCTTTTGAGCAGTTCTTC
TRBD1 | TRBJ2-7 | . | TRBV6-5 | CASSRQGSEQYF | TGTGCCAGCAGCCGACAGGGATCCGAGCAGTACTTC
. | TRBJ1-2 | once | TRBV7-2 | CASSFLGLGNYGYTF | TGTGCCAGCAGCTTCCTTGGGCTGGGTAACTATGGCTACACCTTC
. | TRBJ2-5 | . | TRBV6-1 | CASTSRGKETQYF | TGTGCCAGCACCTCTAGGGGAAAGGAGACCCAGTACTTC
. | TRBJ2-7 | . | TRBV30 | CAWSRGGYEQYF | TGTGCCTGGAGTAGAGGGGGTTACGAGCAGTACTTC
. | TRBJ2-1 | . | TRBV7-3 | CASSPQGQGNEQFF | TGTGCCAGCAGCCCCCAGGGGCAGGGCAATGAGCAGTTCTTC
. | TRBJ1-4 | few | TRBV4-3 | CASSQDRVGVEKLFF | TGCGCCAGCAGCCAAGATCGGGTGGGGGTCGAAAAACTGTTTTTT
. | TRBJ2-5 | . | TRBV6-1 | CASSEARRERETQYF | TGTGCCAGCAGTGAAGCCCGCCGGGAGAGAGAGACCCAGTACTTC
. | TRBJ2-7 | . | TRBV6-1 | CASSSAGHHSYEQYF | TGTGCCAGCAGTTCTGCGGGACATCACTCCTACGAGCAGTACTTC
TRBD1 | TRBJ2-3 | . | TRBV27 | CASSDGTGSDTQYF | TGTGCCAGCAGCGACGGGACAGGGTCAGATACGCAGTATTTT
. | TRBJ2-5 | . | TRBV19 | CASSILAEETQYF | TGTGCCAGTAGTATATTGGCAGAAGAGACCCAGTACTTC
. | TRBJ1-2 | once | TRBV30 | CAWSGVVLYTF | TGTGCCTGGAGTGGGGTCGTACTCTACACCTTC
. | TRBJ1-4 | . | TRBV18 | CASSPLGATNEKLFF | TGTGCCAGCTCACCACTAGGTGCAACTAATGAAAAACTGTTTTTT
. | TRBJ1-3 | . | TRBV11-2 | CASSPTGSGNTIYF | TGTGCCAGCAGCCCCACAGGCTCTGGAAACACCATATATTTT